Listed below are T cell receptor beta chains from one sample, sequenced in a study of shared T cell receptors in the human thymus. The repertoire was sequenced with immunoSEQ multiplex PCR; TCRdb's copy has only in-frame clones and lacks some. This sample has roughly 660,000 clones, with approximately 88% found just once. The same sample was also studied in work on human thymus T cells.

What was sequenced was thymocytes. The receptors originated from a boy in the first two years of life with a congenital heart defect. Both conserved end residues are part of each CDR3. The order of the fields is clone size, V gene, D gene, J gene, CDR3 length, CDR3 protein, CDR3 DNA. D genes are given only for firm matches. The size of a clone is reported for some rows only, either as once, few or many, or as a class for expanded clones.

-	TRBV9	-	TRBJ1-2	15	CASSAPPQGSEGYTF	TGTGCCAGCAGCGCCCCACCCCAGGGGTCGGAGGGCTACACCTTC
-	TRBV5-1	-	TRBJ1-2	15	CASSLRRGGGYGYTF	TGCGCCAGCAGCTTGCGTAGGGGGGGAGGCTATGGCTACACCTTC
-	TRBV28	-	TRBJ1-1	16	CASSWRRGRLNTEAFF	TGTGCCAGCAGTTGGCGGCGCGGGCGACTGAACACTGAAGCTTTCTTT
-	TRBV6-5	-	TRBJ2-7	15	CASSYSPARGYEQYF	TGTGCCAGCAGTTACTCTCCCGCCAGGGGCTACGAGCAGTACTTC
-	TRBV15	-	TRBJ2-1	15	CATSLTTGYHNEQFF	TGTGCCACCAGTCTTACCACAGGGTACCACAATGAGCAGTTCTTC
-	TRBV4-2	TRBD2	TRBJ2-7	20	CASSLPTPTSGRASSYEQYF	TGTGCCAGCAGCCTACCGACCCCGACTAGCGGGAGGGCAAGCTCCTACGAGCAGTACTTC
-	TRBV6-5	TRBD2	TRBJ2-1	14	CASRPIAGGNEQFF	TGTGCCAGCAGACCCATAGCGGGGGGGAATGAGCAGTTCTTC
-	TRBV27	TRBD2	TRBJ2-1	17	CASRKGTSGRPHNEQFF	TGTGCCAGCAGAAAAGGGACTAGCGGGAGACCCCACAATGAGCAGTTCTTC
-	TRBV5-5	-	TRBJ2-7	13	CASSLATSHEQYF	TGTGCCAGCAGCTTGGCCACTAGCCACGAGCAGTACTTC
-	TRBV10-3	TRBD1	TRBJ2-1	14	CASQGDRGNNEQFF	TGTGCCTCCCAAGGGGACAGAGGGAACAATGAGCAGTTCTTC
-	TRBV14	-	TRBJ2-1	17	CASSHRPVASWYNEQFF	TGTGCCAGCAGCCACAGGCCCGTGGCTAGCTGGTACAATGAGCAGTTCTTC
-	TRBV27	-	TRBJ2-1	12	CASSFFAGPQFF	TGTGCCAGCAGTTTTTTTGCGGGGCCCCAGTTCTTC
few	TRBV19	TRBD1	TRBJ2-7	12	CASKGQGDEQYF	TGTGCCAGTAAGGGACAGGGGGACGAGCAGTACTTC
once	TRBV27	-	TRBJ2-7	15	CASSLHGRDPYEQYF	TGTGCCAGCAGTTTACACGGGAGAGACCCCTACGAGCAGTACTTC
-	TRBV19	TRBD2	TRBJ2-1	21	CASSPTPRLAGGPYGYNEQFF	TGTGCCAGTAGTCCTACACCTCGACTAGCGGGAGGGCCTTATGGATACAATGAGCAGTTCTTC
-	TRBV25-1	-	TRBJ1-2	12	CASSQGNYGYTF	TGTGCCAGCAGTCAGGGCAACTATGGCTACACCTTC
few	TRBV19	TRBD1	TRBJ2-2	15	CASSIQGANTGELFF	TGTGCCAGTAGTATCCAGGGGGCGAACACCGGGGAGCTGTTTTTT